Listed below are T cell receptor beta chains from one sample, sequenced in a study of blood T cells in healthy people across ages. TCRdb re-derived calls from the 5' RACE reads in MiXCR, one entry per CDR3 protein. The sample consists of 550,000 to 650,000 distinct CDR3 sequences, about 30% of them appearing once. Sequenced material: blood. Every receptor here comes from a woman at least 80 years old in good health. Both conserved end residues are part of each CDR3. The D gene is left open where the match is weak. The size entry is marked missing in some rows and otherwise reads once, few, many or a size class.

>TRBV24-1|few|-|17|TRBJ2-1
TGTGCCACCAGTGATCCTTTAGAACCTGGACGCTACAATGAGCAGTTCTTC
CATSDPLEPGRYNEQFF
>TRBV29-1|-|TRBD2|13|TRBJ2-3
TGCAGCGGGGGTAGCGGGGTTACAGATACGCAGTATTTT
CSGGSGVTDTQYF
>TRBV6-5|-|-|15|TRBJ2-1
TGTGCCAGCAGTTCCCCTCTCCTCACTAGTTTTGAGCAGTTCTTC
CASSSPLLTSFEQFF
>TRBV28|once|-|17|TRBJ1-5
TGTGCCAGCACCCGACCCACGGCAATCTATAGCAATCAGCCCCAGCATTTT
CASTRPTAIYSNQPQHF
>TRBV20-1|-|-|14|TRBJ2-2
TGCAGTGCTAGGCTCGCGGGGTACGCCGGGGAGCTGTTTTTT
CSARLAGYAGELFF
>TRBV3-1|many|-|14|TRBJ2-7
TGTGCCAGCAGCAAAGAGACCGCTAACGGCGAGCAGTACTTC
CASSKETANGEQYF
>TRBV6-1|once|-|13|TRBJ1-2
TGTGCCAGCAGGACGACAGCACTCTATGGCTACACCTTC
CASRTTALYGYTF
>TRBV18|-|-|13|TRBJ1-2
TGTGCCGGCCCATCCAGGGAGGGCTATGGCTACACCTTC
CAGPSREGYGYTF
>TRBV29-1|-|TRBD1|14|TRBJ1-2
TGCAGCGTTGAATCACAGGGGGAGAACTATGGCTACACCTTC
CSVESQGENYGYTF
>TRBV6-6|-|-|15|TRBJ1-1
TGTGCCAGCCTAATGGGGACGGAAGTGAACACTGAAGCTTTCTTT
CASLMGTEVNTEAFF
>TRBV6-2/TRBV6-3|-|TRBD2|14|TRBJ2-3
TGTGCCAGCAGTTACTCGTCGACTAGCGGCCATCGGTATTTT
CASSYSSTSGHRYF
>TRBV12-3/TRBV12-4|many|TRBD2|15|TRBJ2-5
TGTGCCAGCGGGGATAGCGGGGGGGCCTATGAGACCCAGTACTTC
CASGDSGGAYETQYF
>TRBV2|many|-|13|TRBJ2-7
TGTGCCAGCAGGGAGGGCCCCAGGTACGAGCAGTACTTC
CASREGPRYEQYF
>TRBV5-1|-|-|15|TRBJ2-1
TGCGCCAGCAGCTCCGGGACTCAGTCAATAAACGAGCAGTTCTTC
CASSSGTQSINEQFF
>TRBV6-5|-|TRBD2|18|TRBJ2-2
TGTGCCAGCAGTTCCCCGAATGAGCGGGGGGTTTGGCCCGGGGAGCTGTTTTTT
CASSSPNERGVWPGELFF
>TRBV3-1|-|-|15|TRBJ1-5
TGTGCCAGCAGCCAAGATCGGACCAGGGGTCAGCCCCAGCATTTT
CASSQDRTRGQPQHF
>TRBV5-1|many|-|15|TRBJ2-3
TGCGCCAGCAGCTTAGACGCGGCCCTGGGGGATACGCAGTATTTT
CASSLDAALGDTQYF
>TRBV20-1|-|TRBD2|15|TRBJ2-7
TGCAGTGCTAGGGGGACTAGCGGGAGAGGCTACGAGCAGTACTTC
CSARGTSGRGYEQYF
>TRBV29-1|many|TRBD1|13|TRBJ2-7
TGCAGCGTTCGAGGACAGGGGGCGCGGGAGCAGTACTTC
CSVRGQGAREQYF
>TRBV5-1|-|TRBD2|18|TRBJ2-7
TGCGCCAGCAGCTTGGGGACTAGCGGGGGGGCCCAACTCTACGAGCAGTACTTC
CASSLGTSGGAQLYEQYF
>TRBV5-1|many|-|15|TRBJ2-3
TGCGCCAGCAGCTTGATGGGGGGAGGCACAGATACGCAGTATTTT
CASSLMGGGTDTQYF
>TRBV20-1|many|TRBD2|14|TRBJ2-7
TGCAGTGCCATTACTAGCGGGGGGCTCTACGAGCAGTACTTC
CSAITSGGLYEQYF
>TRBV6-2/TRBV6-3|many|-|16|TRBJ2-5
TGTGCCAGCAGTTACTCGGGCTACCCGTACCAAGAGACCCAGTACTTC
CASSYSGYPYQETQYF
>TRBV5-6|-|TRBD1|15|TRBJ2-7
TGTGCCAGCAGCTCATACTACAGGGGCGGGTACGAGCAGTACTTC
CASSSYYRGGYEQYF
>TRBV29-1|many|TRBD2|14|TRBJ2-5
TGCAGCGTTTCTAGCGGGGGGCGCTCGGGGACCCAGTACTTC
CSVSSGGRSGTQYF
>TRBV28|many|-|13|TRBJ1-2
TGTGCCAGCAGTCTCGGACCGGTCGGGGGCTACACCTTC
CASSLGPVGGYTF
>TRBV7-9|-|TRBD2|16|TRBJ2-1
TGTGCCAGCAGCCCTGGGACTAACGGGGGGGCGAATGAGCAGTTCTTC
CASSPGTNGGANEQFF
>TRBV3-1|few|TRBD2|19|TRBJ2-4
TGTGCCAGCAGCCGGATTAATCAGGGACTAGTGGGGGGGCAAGACATTCAGTACTTC
CASSRINQGLVGGQDIQYF
>TRBV20-1|-|-|12|TRBJ2-5
TGCAGTGCTTCCAGGGTTACGTACGTGCAGTACTTC
CSASRVTYVQYF
>TRBV2|-|-|12|TRBJ2-7
TGTGCCGGGACACCGTTTACCTACGAGCAGTACTTC
CAGTPFTYEQYF
>TRBV29-1|many|-|11|TRBJ2-5
TGCAGCGTTCTGGGGCAAGAGACCCAGTACTTC
CSVLGQETQYF
>TRBV5-1|few|TRBD1|15|TRBJ2-1
TGCGCCAGCAGCTTGGAGGGGGCGTCCTACAATGAGCAGTTCTTC
CASSLEGASYNEQFF
>TRBV20-1|many|TRBD2|15|TRBJ2-5
TGCAGTGCTAGAGCCCCCAGCGGGAGAGAAGAGACCCAGTACTTC
CSARAPSGREETQYF
>TRBV4-3|many|-|11|TRBJ1-2
TGCGCCAGCAGCCAAGCGGGAAGCTACACCTTC
CASSQAGSYTF
>TRBV20-1|many|TRBD2|12|TRBJ2-5
TGCAGTGCTGGGACTACCGGGGAGACCCAGTACTTC
CSAGTTGETQYF
>TRBV24-1|many|-|13|TRBJ2-3
TGTGCCACCAGTTCCTGGGGGGCAGATACGCAGTATTTT
CATSSWGADTQYF
>TRBV5-1|few|-|13|TRBJ2-7
TGCGCCAGCAGTCGCGGGACGGGCGTGGATCAGTACTTC
CASSRGTGVDQYF
>TRBV5-4|many|-|13|TRBJ2-1
TGTGCCAGCAGCTTGAGCCTGTACAATGAGCAGTTCTTC
CASSLSLYNEQFF
>TRBV7-2|-|-|13|TRBJ1-1
TGTGCCAGCAGCCTAAAATTCGCAGCTGAAGCTTTCTTT
CASSLKFAAEAFF
>TRBV30|many|-|17|TRBJ2-1
TGTGCCTGGAGTCCACGCGCCACTAGCTCAGGGACTCGGGAGCAGTTCTTC
CAWSPRATSSGTREQFF
>TRBV18|-|-|14|TRBJ1-5
TGTGCCAGCTCACCAGGGAGTGACAATCAGCCCCAGCATTTT
CASSPGSDNQPQHF
>TRBV7-2|-|TRBD1|17|TRBJ1-4
TGTGCCAGCAGCTCTCCCGCAAGGACAGGGCCTAATGAAAAACTGTTTTTT
CASSSPARTGPNEKLFF
>TRBV7-2|many|-|14|TRBJ2-1
TGTGCCAGCAGCTGGCTAGCCGAGTACAATGAGCAGTTCTTC
CASSWLAEYNEQFF
>TRBV7-2|-|-|15|TRBJ2-1
TGTGCCAGCAGCTTAGAGTCCAGCTCCTACAATGAGCAGTTCTTC
CASSLESSSYNEQFF
>TRBV20-1|-|-|11|TRBJ2-3
TGCAGTGCCAACCCTTCAGATACGCAGTATTTT
CSANPSDTQYF
>TRBV12-3/TRBV12-4|-|-|17|TRBJ2-3
TGTGCCAGCAGTCACTATAGGGGGGCCCCCAACACAGATACGCAGTATTTT
CASSHYRGAPNTDTQYF
>TRBV12-5|-|-|13|TRBJ1-5
TGTGCTAGTGCCATGGGGGAGCGTCAGCCCCAGCATTTT
CASAMGERQPQHF
>TRBV9|many|-|14|TRBJ2-7
TGTGCCAGCAGCGCCAGGACGAGCTCCTACGAGCAGTACTTC
CASSARTSSYEQYF
>TRBV25-1|few|-|13|TRBJ1-2
TGTGCCAGCAGTAACAGTTTTAACTATGGCTACACCTTC
CASSNSFNYGYTF
>TRBV10-3|many|TRBD2|16|TRBJ2-3
TGTGCCATCAGTGCCGGACTAGCGGGGGGCGGGGATACGCAGTATTTT
CAISAGLAGGGDTQYF
>TRBV4-2|many|-|15|TRBJ1-1
TGTGCCAGCAGCCAAGATCGGCAGGGGAACACTGAAGCTTTCTTT
CASSQDRQGNTEAFF
>TRBV20-1|few|-|13|TRBJ2-5
TGCAGTGCCAATGACGGGGCGACGAATGAGCAGTACTTC
CSANDGATNEQYF
>TRBV20-1|-|TRBD1|14|TRBJ1-2
TGCAGTGCTAGAGGACAGGGGATCGGCTATGGCTACACCTTC
CSARGQGIGYGYTF
>TRBV6-1|-|-|15|TRBJ1-4
TGTGCCAGCAGTGGAATGTCCAGGGCAGGCGAAAAACTGTTTTTT
CASSGMSRAGEKLFF